Given below is one T cell receptor (beta chain) in context. Its binding antigen is unknown. No per-base quality is available; no much larger clone lies one base away. The immunoSEQ Assay, a bias-controlled multiplex PCR, was used to amplify TCRbeta CDR3 regions from genomic DNA. The authors' analysis ran thus. Nucleated cell counts per sample were estimated from amplification of reference gene primers within the assay. Sequence reads were collapsed and filtered to measure the absolute abundance of every unique TCRbeta CDR3 rearrangement. Productive Simpson clonality was computed per sample as the square root of Simpson's diversity index over productive rearrangements. What TCRdb holds here is the immuneACCESS table cut down to in-frame rearrangements. Part of the clones is not present; checked against another copy, under half of the missing clones reflect an unresolved V gene, and the others are unexplained. The V and J calls and clone size were taken over from that table, and D and trimming were inferred from the DNA. The table for this sample lists some 60,000 clones; more than 75% of them were counted only once. The top ten constitute roughly 12% of the sample.

This record belongs to a study of blood T cell repertoires in COVID-19 (dated by TCRdb to about 2020). Regarding the study in general: Samples covering the acute and convalescent phases of COVID-19 were provided by collaborators in the United States, Italy and Spain. The material from the prospective study consisted of cDNA or gDNA derived from T cells, B-cell-depleted T cells, or PBMCs. Deeply sampled blood TCRbeta repertoires from subjects exposed to, actively infected with, or recovered from COVID-19 were included in the dataset. The repertoires were released in a freely available public database meant as a resource for research on the immune response to SARS-CoV-2. The samples were drawn from two sources: the first 160 participants of the ongoing ImmuneRACE study, and 1,254 subjects contributed by 6 global collaborators. Sample metadata almost always included a de-identified subject ID, COVID-19 status, age in years and sex. Where HLA class I and class II types were available, the types were taken from metadata supplied by the sample provider, not from assay-based typing.

Summary of the overall study and its limitations: How much clinical and demographic metadata was included differed by source and by participant, and the metadata was provided uncurated.

Including cysteine and phenylalanine, the CDR3 has 16 amino acids. The kept DNA is CDR3 alone, 48 bases in frame from the first base. Trimming takes 2 bases off V and 6 bases off J; junction bases not matched to a gene: 2. The germline V gene provides CDR1 WSHSY and CDR2 SAAADI. Whole blood was collected in K2EDTA tubes by collaborating institutions according to the institutions' own protocols. Collaborator samples were shipped for TCRbeta analysis as frozen whole blood, isolated PBMCs, or DNA extracted from either sample type. The receptor chain draws on TRBV10-2 and TRBJ2-1, and TRBD2 matches 15 of the central bases. Material for sequencing was peripheral blood. This receptor was obtained from a human donor in a cohort sampled during active COVID-19. The bases are TGCGCCAGCAGTGAGGGACTAGCGGGGGGGCGCAATGAGCAGTTCTTC. This codes for CASSEGLAGGRNEQFF.